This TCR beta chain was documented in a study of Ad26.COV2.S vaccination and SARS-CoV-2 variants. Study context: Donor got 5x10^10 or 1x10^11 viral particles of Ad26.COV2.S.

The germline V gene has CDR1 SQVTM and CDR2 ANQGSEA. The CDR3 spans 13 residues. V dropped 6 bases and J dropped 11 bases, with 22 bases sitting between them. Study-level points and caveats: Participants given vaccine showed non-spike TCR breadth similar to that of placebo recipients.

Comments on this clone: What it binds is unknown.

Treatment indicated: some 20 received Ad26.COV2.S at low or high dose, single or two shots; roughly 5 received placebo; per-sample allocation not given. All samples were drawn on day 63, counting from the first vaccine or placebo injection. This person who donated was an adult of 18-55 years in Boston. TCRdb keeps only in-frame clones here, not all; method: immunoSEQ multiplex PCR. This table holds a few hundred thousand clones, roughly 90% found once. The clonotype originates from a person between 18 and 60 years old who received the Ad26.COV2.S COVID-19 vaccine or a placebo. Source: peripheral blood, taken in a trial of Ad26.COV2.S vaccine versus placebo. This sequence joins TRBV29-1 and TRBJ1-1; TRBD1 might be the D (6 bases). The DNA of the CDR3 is TGCAGCGTGGACCGGGACACCCTCCCAGCCGCTTTCTTT. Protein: CSVDRDTLPAAFF.